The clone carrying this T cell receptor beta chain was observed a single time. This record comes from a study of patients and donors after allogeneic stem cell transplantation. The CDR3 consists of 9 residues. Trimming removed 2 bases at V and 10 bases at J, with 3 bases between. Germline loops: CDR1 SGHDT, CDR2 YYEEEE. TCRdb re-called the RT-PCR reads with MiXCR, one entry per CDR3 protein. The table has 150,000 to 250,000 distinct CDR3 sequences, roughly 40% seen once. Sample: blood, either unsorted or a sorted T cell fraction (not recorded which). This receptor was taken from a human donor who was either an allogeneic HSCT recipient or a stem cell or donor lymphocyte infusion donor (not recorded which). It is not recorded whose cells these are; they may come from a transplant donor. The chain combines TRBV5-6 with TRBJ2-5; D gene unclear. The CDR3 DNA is TGTGCCAGCAGCTTTCACCAGTACTTC. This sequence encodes CASSFHQYF.